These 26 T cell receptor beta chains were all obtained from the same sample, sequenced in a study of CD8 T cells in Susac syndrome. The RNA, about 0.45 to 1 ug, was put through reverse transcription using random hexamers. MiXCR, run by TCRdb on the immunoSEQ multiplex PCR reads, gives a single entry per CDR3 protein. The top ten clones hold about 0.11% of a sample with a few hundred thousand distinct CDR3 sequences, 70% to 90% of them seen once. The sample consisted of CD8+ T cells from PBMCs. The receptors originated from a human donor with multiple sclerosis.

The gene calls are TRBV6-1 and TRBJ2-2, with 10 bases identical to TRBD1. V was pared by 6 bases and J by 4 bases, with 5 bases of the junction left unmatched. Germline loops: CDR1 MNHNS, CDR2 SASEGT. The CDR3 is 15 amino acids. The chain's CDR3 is CASRRDRGGTGELFF. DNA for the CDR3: TGTGCCAGCAGGAGGGACAGGGGAGGCACCGGGGAGCTGTTTTTT.

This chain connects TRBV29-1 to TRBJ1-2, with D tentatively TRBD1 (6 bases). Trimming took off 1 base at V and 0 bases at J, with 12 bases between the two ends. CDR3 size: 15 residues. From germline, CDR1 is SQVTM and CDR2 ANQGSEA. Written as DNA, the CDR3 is TGCAGCGTTGAAGGAGACAGGCACTCTAACTATGGCTACACCTTC. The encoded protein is CSVEGDRHSNYGYTF.

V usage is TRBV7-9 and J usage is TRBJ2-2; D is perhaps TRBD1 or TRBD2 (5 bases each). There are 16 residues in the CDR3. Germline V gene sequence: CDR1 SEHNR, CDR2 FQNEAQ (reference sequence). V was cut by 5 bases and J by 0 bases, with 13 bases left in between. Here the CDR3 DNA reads TGTGCCAGCAGCCCAGCCGGGACGGCGAACACCGGGGAGCTGTTTTTT. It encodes CASSPAGTANTGELFF.

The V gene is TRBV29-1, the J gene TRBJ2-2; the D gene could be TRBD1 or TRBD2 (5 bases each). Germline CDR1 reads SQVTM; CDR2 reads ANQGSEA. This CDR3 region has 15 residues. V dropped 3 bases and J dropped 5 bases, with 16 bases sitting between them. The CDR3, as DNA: TGCAGCGTTGACCGCAGGGACCAAGCTACCGGGGAGCTGTTTTTT. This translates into CSVDRRDQATGELFF.

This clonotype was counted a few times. In nucleotides, the CDR3 is TGTGCCAGCTCCCCTGGGACTAGCGGGAGAAATGAGCAGTTCTTC. It specifies CASSPGTSGRNEQFF. The chain uses TRBV18 and TRBJ2-1; 14 positions match TRBD2. CDR1 is KGHSH and CDR2 is LQKENI in the germline V gene. The CDR3 covers 15 residues. V lost 6 bases to trimming and J lost 7 bases; unmatched junction nucleotides: 5.

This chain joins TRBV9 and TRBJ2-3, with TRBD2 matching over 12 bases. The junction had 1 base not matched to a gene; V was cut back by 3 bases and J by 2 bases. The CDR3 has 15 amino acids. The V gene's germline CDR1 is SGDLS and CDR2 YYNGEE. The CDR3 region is CASSASGRATDTQYF. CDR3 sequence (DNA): TGTGCCAGCAGCGCTAGCGGGAGGGCCACAGATACGCAGTATTTT.

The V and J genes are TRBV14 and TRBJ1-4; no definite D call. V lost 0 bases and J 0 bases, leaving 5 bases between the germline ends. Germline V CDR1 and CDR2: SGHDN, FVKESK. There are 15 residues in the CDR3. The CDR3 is CASSQELATNEKLFF. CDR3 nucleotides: TGTGCCAGCAGCCAAGAGCTAGCAACTAATGAAAAACTGTTTTTT.

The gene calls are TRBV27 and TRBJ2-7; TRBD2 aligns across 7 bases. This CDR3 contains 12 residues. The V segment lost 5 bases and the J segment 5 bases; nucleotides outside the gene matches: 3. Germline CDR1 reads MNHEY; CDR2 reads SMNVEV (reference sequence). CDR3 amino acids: CASSSGIHEQYF. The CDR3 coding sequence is TGTGCCAGCAGTAGCGGGATCCACGAGCAGTACTTC.

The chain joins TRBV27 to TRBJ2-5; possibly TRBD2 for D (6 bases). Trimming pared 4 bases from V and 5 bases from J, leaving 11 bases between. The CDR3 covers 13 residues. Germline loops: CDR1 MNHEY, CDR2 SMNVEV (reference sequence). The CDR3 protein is CASSSVSGETQYF. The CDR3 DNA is TGTGCCAGCAGTTCCGTCAGCGGGGAGACCCAGTACTTC.

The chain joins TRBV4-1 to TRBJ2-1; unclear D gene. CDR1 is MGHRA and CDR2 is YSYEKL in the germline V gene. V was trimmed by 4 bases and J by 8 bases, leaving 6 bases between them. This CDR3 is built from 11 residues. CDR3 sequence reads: CASSRQDEQFF. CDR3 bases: TGCGCCAGCAGCCGCCAGGATGAGCAGTTCTTC.

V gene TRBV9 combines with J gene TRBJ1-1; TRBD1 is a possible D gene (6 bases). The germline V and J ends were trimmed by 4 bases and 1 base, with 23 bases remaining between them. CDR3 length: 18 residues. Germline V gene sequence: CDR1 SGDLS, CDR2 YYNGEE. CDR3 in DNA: TGTGCCAGCAGCCCACATCGCCGGGCGGACAGTTCGAACACTGAAGCTTTCTTT. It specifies CASSPHRRADSSNTEAFF.

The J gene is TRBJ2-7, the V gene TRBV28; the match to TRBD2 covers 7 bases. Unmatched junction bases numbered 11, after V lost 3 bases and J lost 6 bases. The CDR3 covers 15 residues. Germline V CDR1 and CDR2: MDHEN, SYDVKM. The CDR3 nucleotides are TGTGCCAGCAGTTTCAGGAAGGGAGGGGCTCTCGAGCAGTACTTC. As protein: CASSFRKGGALEQYF.

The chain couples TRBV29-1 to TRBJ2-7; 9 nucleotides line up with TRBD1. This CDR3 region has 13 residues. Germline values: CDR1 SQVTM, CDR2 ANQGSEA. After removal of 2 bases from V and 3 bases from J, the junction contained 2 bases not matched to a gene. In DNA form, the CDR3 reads TGCAGCGTTGAATCGGGACAGGGCTACGAGCAGTACTTC. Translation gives CSVESGQGYEQYF.

The CDR3 region is CASSLPSVKAPGAAYEQYF. CDR3 coding DNA: TGTGCCAGCAGTTTACCTAGCGTCAAGGCCCCGGGGGCGGCCTACGAGCAGTACTTC. V usage is TRBV28 and J usage is TRBJ2-7, with D perhaps assigned TRBD1 or TRBD2 (6 bases each). Trimming removed 2 bases at V and 2 bases at J, with 25 bases between. There are 19 residues in the CDR3. CDR1 is MDHEN and CDR2 is SYDVKM in the germline V gene.

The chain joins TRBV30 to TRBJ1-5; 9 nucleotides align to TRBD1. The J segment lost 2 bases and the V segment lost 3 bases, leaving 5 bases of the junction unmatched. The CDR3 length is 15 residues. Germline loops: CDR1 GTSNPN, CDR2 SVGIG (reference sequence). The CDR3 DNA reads TGTGCCTGGAGAGCGGACAGGGGAGGCAATCAGCCCCAGCATTTT. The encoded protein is CAWRADRGGNQPQHF.

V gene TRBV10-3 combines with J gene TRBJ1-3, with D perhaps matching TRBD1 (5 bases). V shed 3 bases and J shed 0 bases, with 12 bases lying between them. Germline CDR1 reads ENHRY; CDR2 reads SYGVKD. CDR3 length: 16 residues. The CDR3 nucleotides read TGTGCCATCAGTGATTCGGGAGGGGACTCTGGAAACACCATATATTTT. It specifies CAISDSGGDSGNTIYF.

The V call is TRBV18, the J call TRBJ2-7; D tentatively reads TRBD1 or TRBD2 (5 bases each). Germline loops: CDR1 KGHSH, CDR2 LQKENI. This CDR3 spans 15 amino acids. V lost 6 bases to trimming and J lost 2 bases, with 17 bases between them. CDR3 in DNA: TGTGCCAGCTCGCCAGACCGGGACCCCACCTACGAGCAGTACTTC. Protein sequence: CASSPDRDPTYEQYF.

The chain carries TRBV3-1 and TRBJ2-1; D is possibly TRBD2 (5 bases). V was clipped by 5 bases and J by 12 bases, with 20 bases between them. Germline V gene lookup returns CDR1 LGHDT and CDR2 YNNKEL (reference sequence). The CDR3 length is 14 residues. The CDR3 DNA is TGTGCCAGCAGCAAACCTGGTGAGGGCCCTGTGCAGTTCTTC. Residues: CASSKPGEGPVQFF.

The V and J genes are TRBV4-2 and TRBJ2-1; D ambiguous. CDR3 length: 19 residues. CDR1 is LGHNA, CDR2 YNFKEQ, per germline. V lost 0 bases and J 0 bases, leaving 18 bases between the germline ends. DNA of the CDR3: TGTGCCAGCAGCCAAGATATTCCCAACGGCCAAGACTCCTACAATGAGCAGTTCTTC. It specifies CASSQDIPNGQDSYNEQFF.

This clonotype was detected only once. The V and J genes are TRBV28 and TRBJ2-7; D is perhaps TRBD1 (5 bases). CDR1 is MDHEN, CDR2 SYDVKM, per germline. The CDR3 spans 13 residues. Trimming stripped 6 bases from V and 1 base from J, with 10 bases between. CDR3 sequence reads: CASRDDSSYEQYF. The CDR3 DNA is TGTGCCAGCAGGGACGACAGTTCCTACGAGCAGTACTTC.

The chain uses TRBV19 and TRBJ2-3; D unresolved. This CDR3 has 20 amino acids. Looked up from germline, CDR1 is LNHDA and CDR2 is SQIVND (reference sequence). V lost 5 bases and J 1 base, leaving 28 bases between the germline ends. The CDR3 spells CASSPRGHSFKVERTDTQYF. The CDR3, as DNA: TGTGCCAGTAGTCCCAGAGGTCACAGCTTTAAAGTGGAACGCACAGATACGCAGTATTTT.

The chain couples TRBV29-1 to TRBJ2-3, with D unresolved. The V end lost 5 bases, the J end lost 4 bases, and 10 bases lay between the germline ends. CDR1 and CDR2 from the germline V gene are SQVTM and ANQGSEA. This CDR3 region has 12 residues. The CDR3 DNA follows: TGCAGCGTTCACCGACCGTCAGATACGCAGTATTTT. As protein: CSVHRPSDTQYF.

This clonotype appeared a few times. The CDR3 sequence: CSANRAEQYF. DNA for the CDR3: TGCAGTGCTAACAGGGCCGAGCAGTACTTC. The J gene is TRBJ2-7, the V gene TRBV20-1; possible D gene TRBD1, 6 bases. V lost 4 bases and J lost 6, with 7 bases in between. Germline V gene lookup returns CDR1 DFQATT and CDR2 SNEGSKA (reference sequence). The CDR3 sequence is 10 residues long.

CDR3 in DNA: TGCGCCAGCAGCGCCGGAACAGACCAAGAGACCCAGTACTTC. Translated, it gives CASSAGTDQETQYF. This chain joins TRBV5-1 and TRBJ2-5; the D is unclear. CDR1 and CDR2 (germline): SGHRS, YFSETQ. V was trimmed by 4 bases and J by 0 bases, leaving 10 bases between them. The CDR3 consists of 14 residues.

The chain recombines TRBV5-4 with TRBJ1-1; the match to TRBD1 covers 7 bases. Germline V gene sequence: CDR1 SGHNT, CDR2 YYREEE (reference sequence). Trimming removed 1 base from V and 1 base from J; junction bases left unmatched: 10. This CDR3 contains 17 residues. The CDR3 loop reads CASSLSRGNSQNTEAFF. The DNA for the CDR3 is TGTGCCAGCAGCTTGAGCAGGGGGAATTCCCAGAACACTGAAGCTTTCTTT.

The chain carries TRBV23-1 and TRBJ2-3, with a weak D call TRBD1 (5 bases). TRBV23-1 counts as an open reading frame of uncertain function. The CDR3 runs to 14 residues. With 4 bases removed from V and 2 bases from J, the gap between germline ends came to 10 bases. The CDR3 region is CASSPQTATDTQYF. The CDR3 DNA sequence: TGCGCCAGCAGTCCTCAGACAGCCACAGATACGCAGTATTTT.